Sequencing of this T cell receptor beta chain was carried out in a study of T cell clonality in common variable immunodeficiency. This clone was observed many times. Here immunoSEQ multiplex PCR was the method, and the copy in TCRdb shows in-frame clones only, minus some. The sample includes roughly 79,000 clones, none of them occurring once. This sequence originates from a person between 18 and 75 years old in good health. Sequenced input: peripheral blood mononuclear cells.

The DNA read from the CDR3 is TGTGCCAGTAGTGTACAGGCCTCGAACACTGAA. Residues: CASSVQASNTE. The CDR3 in full is CASSVQASNTEAFF. The chain couples TRBV19 to TRBJ1-1; perhaps TRBD1 as D (5 bases). Read sequence stops 3 residues before the CDR3 end, and the germline J gene provides the missing end. The CDR3 runs 14 residues. V was shortened by 5 bases and J by 1 base, with 11 bases between the two germline ends. Germline V CDR1 and CDR2: LNHDA, SQIVND (reference sequence).